A single sample gave rise to the 23 T cell receptor beta chains below, sequenced in a study of blood T cells in healthy people across ages (dated by TCRdb to 2013 to 2016). The method behind the library was 5' RACE. Data came from an Illumina HiSeq 2500. A second roughly 7 to 12 cycle PCR used a sample-barcoded 5' primer and a J-beta primer mix. The public reads were reanalyzed by TCRdb: fastp trimming at Q25, MiXCR alignment, in-frame beta chains only. Merged by CDR3 protein, the rows form single entries marked with the most common genes and DNA. In this sample the table shows 790,000 or so distinct CDR3 sequences, roughly three fifths of which occur a single time. The ten largest clones take up 20% to 30% of the sample. The specimen was blood. The receptor set was obtained from a man between 35 and 55 years old in good health.

The CDR3 DNA reads TGTGCCAGCAGTTACGATAGAGAAACAGATACGCAGTATTTT. Translation: CASSYDRETDTQYF. The chain couples TRBV6-5 to TRBJ2-3; D is undetermined. The CDR3 contains 14 residues. V shed 2 bases and J shed 3 bases, with 9 bases lying between them. CDR1 and CDR2 from the germline V gene are MNHEY and SVGAGI.

V is TRBV5-6 and J is TRBJ1-5; D remains ambiguous. Germline loops: CDR1 SGHDT, CDR2 YYEEEE. The V gene lost 3 bases and the J gene lost 3 bases, with 22 bases spanning the gap. CDR3 length: 18 amino acids. CDR3 nucleotide sequence: TGTGCCAGCAGCTCATTCGGGAGAAGACTCCTTTACAATCAGCCCCAGCATTTT. Translation gives CASSSFGRRLLYNQPQHF.

The sample holds a few counts of this clonotype. The J gene is TRBJ1-1, the V gene TRBV30; no firm D call. Germline CDR1 and CDR2: GTSNPN and SVGIG (reference sequence). V lost 3 bases and J lost 5, with 10 bases in between. This CDR3 is built from 12 residues. The CDR3 nucleotides read TGTGCCTGGAGAGACCGGGTAACTGAAGCTTTCTTT. Amino acid sequence: CAWRDRVTEAFF.

The rearrangement uses TRBV6-2 or TRBV6-3 and TRBJ2-5; the D is unclear. The V gene's germline CDR1 is MNHEY and CDR2 SVGEGT. The CDR3 loop spans 16 amino acids. Trimming removed 4 bases from V and 0 bases from J, with 15 bases in between. Here the CDR3 DNA reads TGTGCCAGCAGTTCCCCCTCAACAAACTACCAAGAGACCCAGTACTTC. It yields the protein CASSSPSTNYQETQYF.

The J gene is TRBJ2-2, the V gene TRBV24-1; D remains ambiguous. Germline V gene sequence: CDR1 KGHDR, CDR2 SFDVKD. The V end lost 9 bases, the J end lost 2 bases, and 6 bases lay between the germline ends. CDR3 length: 12 residues. CDR3 sequence: CATEDNTGELFF. DNA of the CDR3: TGTGCCACCGAAGATAACACCGGGGAGCTGTTTTTT.

V gene TRBV29-1 combines with J gene TRBJ2-5; D unresolved. Per germline, CDR1 SQVTM and CDR2 ANQGSEA. CDR3 size: 13 residues. With 3 bases removed from V and 5 bases from J, the gap between germline ends came to 13 bases. The CDR3 DNA follows: TGCAGCGTTGAGGTTCCCCCGGGCGAGACCCAGTACTTC. Amino acid sequence: CSVEVPPGETQYF.

Many counts were recorded for this clonotype. The chain is built from TRBV7-9 and TRBJ1-1; D might be TRBD1 (6 bases). The V end was cut by 3 bases, the J end by 4 bases, with 12 bases between. The CDR3 is made up of 14 amino acids. Germline V gene data show CDR1 as SEHNR and CDR2 as FQNEAQ (reference sequence). Here the CDR3 DNA reads TGTGCCAGCAGCTTTGATCAGGGGACCACTGAAGCTTTCTTT. It yields the protein CASSFDQGTTEAFF.

This clonotype was observed once. This chain connects TRBV7-2 to TRBJ2-1, with D perhaps matching TRBD2 (5 bases). CDR1 and CDR2 from the germline V gene are SGHTA and FQGNSA. The length of the CDR3 is 17 residues. V was clipped by 6 bases and J by 0 bases, with 18 bases between them. CDR3 sequence (DNA): TGTGCCAGCAGTACGGTTTTAGCGCCTAACTCCTACAATGAGCAGTTCTTC. Residues: CASSTVLAPNSYNEQFF.

The rearrangement links TRBV20-1 to TRBJ1-6; 7 bases fit TRBD1. V shed 1 base and J 7 bases; nucleotides not matched to a gene: 7. The CDR3 has 15 residues. Per germline, CDR1 DFQATT and CDR2 SNEGSKA (reference sequence). The CDR3 nucleotides are TGCAGTGCTAGAGGAAGACAGGGTTGGAATTCACCCCTCCACTTT. Translating gives CSARGRQGWNSPLHF.

This chain connects TRBV11-2 to TRBJ2-7; weak D call: TRBD2 (5 bases). The DNA end favors TRBJ2-5, so the J call may be wrong. The CDR3 is 14 residues long. Germline assignment: CDR1 SGHAT and CDR2 FQNNGV. CDR3: CASSNNPRGETQYF. CDR3 sequence (DNA): TGTGCCAGCAGCAACAACCCACGGGGAGAGACCCAGTACTTC.

The chain combines TRBV4-1 with TRBJ2-1; 8 bases agree with TRBD1. J gave up 9 bases and V 1 base, and 8 bases lay outside the gene matches. Germline V gene lookup returns CDR1 MGHRA and CDR2 YSYEKL. This CDR3 region has 15 residues. As DNA, the CDR3 is TGCGCCAGCAGCCAAGTGATGACAGGGGACACTGAGCAGTTCTTC. This codes for CASSQVMTGDTEQFF.

This clonotype was counted only a few times. The chain couples TRBV5-5 to TRBJ2-7, with 8 nucleotides matching TRBD1. CDR1 SGHKS and CDR2 YYEKEE come from the germline V gene (reference sequence). V was clipped by 0 bases and J by 4 bases; unmatched bases: 6. The CDR3 runs 15 residues. CDR3 residues: CASSLADDRGYEQYF. The DNA for the CDR3 is TGTGCCAGCAGCTTGGCCGACGACAGGGGATACGAGCAGTACTTC.

The chain links TRBV6-2 or TRBV6-3 to TRBJ2-5, with a possible D match to TRBD2 (6 bases). Germline V gene sequence: CDR1 MNHEY, CDR2 SVGEGT. The CDR3 totals 13 residues. V was trimmed by 7 bases and J by 3 bases, leaving 12 bases between them. The CDR3 region has the DNA TGTGCCAGCACCCCTAGCGCAGAAGAGACCCAGTACTTC. This encodes CASTPSAEETQYF.

This clonotype was observed a single time. The chain uses TRBV18 and TRBJ2-5; possibly TRBD1 for D (5 bases). The CDR3 sequence is 16 residues long. With 3 bases removed from V and 3 bases from J, the gap between germline ends came to 17 bases. Germline CDR1 is KGHSH and CDR2 is LQKENI. The CDR3 region has the DNA TGTGCCAGCTCACCCACGTCGCTAGGGGCGAAAGAGACCCAGTACTTC. Its translation is CASSPTSLGAKETQYF.

The chain joins TRBV24-1 to TRBJ2-1; 7 bases fit TRBD1. The length of the CDR3 is 16 residues. Germline V CDR1 and CDR2: KGHDR, SFDVKD. Trimming at V came to 2 bases and at J to 3 bases, leaving 6 bases not matched to a gene. CDR3 sequence reads: CATSDSDRYYYNEQFF. DNA of the CDR3: TGTGCCACCAGTGATTCGGACAGGTACTACTACAATGAGCAGTTCTTC.

CDR3 in DNA: TGTGCCAGCAGCTTACTCTTTCCCGCTAGCGGGGGGGCCGACGATAGAGATACGCAGTATTTT. As protein: CASSLLFPASGGADDRDTQYF. V is TRBV11-2 and J is TRBJ2-3; 12 bases match TRBD2. The CDR3 is 21 residues long. V gave up 2 bases and J gave up 5 bases; unmatched junction bases: 20. Germline CDR1 SGHAT, CDR2 FQNNGV. Using reference TRBV11-2 and TRBJ2-3 for the parts outside the CDR3, the full variable domain is EAGVAQSPRYKIIEKRQSVAFWCNPISGHATLYWYQQILGQGPKLLIQFQNNGVVDDSQLPKDRFSAERLKGVDSTLKIQPAKLEDSAVYLCASSLLFPASGGADDRDTQYFGPGTRLTVL.

This sequence joins TRBV20-1 and TRBJ2-1, with TRBD2 matching 7 bases. The germline gives CDR1 DFQATT, CDR2 SNEGSKA (reference sequence). The CDR3 extends over 18 amino acids. The V and J ends lost 0 bases and 7 bases, in that order; junction bases with no gene match: 18. The CDR3 here is CSARDVLAEGLRGNEQFF. The CDR3 coding sequence is TGCAGTGCTAGAGATGTCCTAGCGGAGGGACTCCGGGGGAATGAGCAGTTCTTC.

The genes are TRBV28 and TRBJ2-7; no definite D call. CDR1 is MDHEN and CDR2 is SYDVKM in the germline V gene. The ends were cut back, 10 bases at V and 2 bases at J, with 15 bases in the middle. The CDR3 sequence is 13 residues long. The CDR3 loop is CATAGWEAYEQYF. The CDR3, as DNA: TGTGCCACCGCTGGGTGGGAAGCCTACGAGCAGTACTTC.

J is TRBJ2-5 and V is TRBV11-3, with a tentative D call TRBD2 (5 bases). The CDR3 has 16 residues. The germline V gene has CDR1 SGHNT and CDR2 YENEEA. The germline V and J ends were trimmed by 1 base and 1 base, with 13 bases remaining between them. CDR3 DNA: TGTGCCAGCAGCTTAGTTGGTTCCAGCGGCCAAGAGACCCAGTACTTC. This sequence encodes CASSLVGSSGQETQYF.

The chain recombines TRBV4-1 with TRBJ2-3; weak D call: TRBD2 (6 bases). Germline loops: CDR1 MGHRA, CDR2 YSYEKL. With 4 bases removed from V and 4 bases from J, the gap between germline ends came to 15 bases. This CDR3 is 15 amino acids long. The CDR3 protein is CASSLTSPPPDTQYF. The CDR3 bases are TGCGCCAGCAGCCTCACTAGCCCCCCGCCAGATACGCAGTATTTT.

V is TRBV12-3 or TRBV12-4 and J is TRBJ1-5; the D gene is possibly TRBD1 (5 bases). There are 15 residues in the CDR3. V dropped 2 bases and J dropped 5 bases, with 13 bases sitting between them. In DNA, the CDR3 is TGTGCCAGCAGTTTACGAGGGACTGGGGATCAGCCCCAGCATTTT. This gives the protein CASSLRGTGDQPQHF.

This clonotype was counted only a few times. This chain links TRBV7-2 with TRBJ1-4, with D hard to call. CDR1 SGHTA and CDR2 FQGNSA come from the germline V gene. V lost 5 bases and J 2 bases, leaving 12 bases between the germline ends. The length of the CDR3 is 15 residues. The chain's CDR3 is CASSPQVSTNEKLFF. Here the CDR3 DNA reads TGTGCCAGCAGCCCCCAGGTGTCCACTAATGAAAAACTGTTTTTT. Variable domain in full (rest from reference TRBV7-2 and TRBJ1-4): GAGVSQSPSNKVTEKGKDVELRCDPISGHTALYWYRQSLGQGLEFLIYFQGNSAPDKSGLPSDRFSAERTGGSVSTLTIQRTQQEDSAVYLCASSPQVSTNEKLFFGSGTQLSVL.

This CDR3 is CASSQGLAGTETQYF. CDR3 nucleotide sequence: TGTGCCAGCAGCCAAGGTCTGGCAGGGACAGAGACCCAGTACTTC. The V gene is TRBV14, the J gene TRBJ2-5, with D perhaps given as TRBD1 or TRBD2 (5 bases each). The CDR3 covers 15 residues. Germline lookup yields CDR1 SGHDN and CDR2 FVKESK. Trimming cost V 1 base and J 4 bases, with 13 bases left between them.